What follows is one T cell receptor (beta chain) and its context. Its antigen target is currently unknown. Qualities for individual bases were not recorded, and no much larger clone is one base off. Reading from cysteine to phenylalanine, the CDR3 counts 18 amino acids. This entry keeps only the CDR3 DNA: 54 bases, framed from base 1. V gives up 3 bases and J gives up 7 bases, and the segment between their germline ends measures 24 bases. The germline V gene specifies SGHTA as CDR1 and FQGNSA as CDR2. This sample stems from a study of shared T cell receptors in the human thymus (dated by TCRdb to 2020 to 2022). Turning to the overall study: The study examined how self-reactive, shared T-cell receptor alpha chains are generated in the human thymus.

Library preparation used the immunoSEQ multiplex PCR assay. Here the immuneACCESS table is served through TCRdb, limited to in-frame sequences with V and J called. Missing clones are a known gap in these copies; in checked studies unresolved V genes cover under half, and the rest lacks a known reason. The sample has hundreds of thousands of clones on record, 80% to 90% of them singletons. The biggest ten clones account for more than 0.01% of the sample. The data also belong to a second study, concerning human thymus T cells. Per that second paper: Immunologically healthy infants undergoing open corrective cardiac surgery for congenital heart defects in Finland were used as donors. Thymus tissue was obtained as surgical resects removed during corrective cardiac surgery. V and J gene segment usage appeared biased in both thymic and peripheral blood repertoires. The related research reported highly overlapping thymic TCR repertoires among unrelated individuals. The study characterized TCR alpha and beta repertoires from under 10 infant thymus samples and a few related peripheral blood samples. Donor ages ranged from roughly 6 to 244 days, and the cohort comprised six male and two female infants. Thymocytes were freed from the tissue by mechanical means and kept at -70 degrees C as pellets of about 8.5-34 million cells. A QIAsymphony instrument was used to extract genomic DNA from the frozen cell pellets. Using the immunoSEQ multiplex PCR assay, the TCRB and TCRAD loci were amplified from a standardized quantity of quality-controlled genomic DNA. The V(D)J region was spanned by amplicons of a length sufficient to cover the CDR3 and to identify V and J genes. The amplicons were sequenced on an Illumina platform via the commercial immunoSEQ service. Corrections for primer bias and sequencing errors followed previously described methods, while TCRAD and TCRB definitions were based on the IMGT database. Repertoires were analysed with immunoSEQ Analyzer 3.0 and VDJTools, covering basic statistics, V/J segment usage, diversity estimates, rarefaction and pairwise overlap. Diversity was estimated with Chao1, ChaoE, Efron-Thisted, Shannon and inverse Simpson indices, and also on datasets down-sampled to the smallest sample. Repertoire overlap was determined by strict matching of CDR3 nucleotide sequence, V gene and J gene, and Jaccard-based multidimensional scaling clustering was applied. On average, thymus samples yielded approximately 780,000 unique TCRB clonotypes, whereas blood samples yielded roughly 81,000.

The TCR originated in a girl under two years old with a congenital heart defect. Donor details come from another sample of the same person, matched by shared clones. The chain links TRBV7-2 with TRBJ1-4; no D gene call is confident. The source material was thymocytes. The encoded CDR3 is CASSFTLRPSTRLEKLFF. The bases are TGTGCCAGCAGCTTCACCTTGCGGCCGAGCACACGCCTTGAAAAACTGTTTTTT.